This TCR beta chain was sequenced for a study of shared T cell receptors in the human thymus. Sequencing was performed with immunoSEQ multiplex PCR; in TCRdb, only in-frame clones are kept and a portion is missing. The sample has under 850,000 clones; around nine tenths are singletons. Trimming stripped 6 bases from V and 8 bases from J, with 25 bases between. Germline V lookup: CDR1 MDHEN, CDR2 SYDVKM. CDR3 length: 16 residues. Separately, the same data were catalogued under a study of human thymus T cells. This second report adds: Resections that were taken during corrective heart surgery supplied the thymus tissue.

V and J are TRBV28 and TRBJ1-2; maybe TRBD1 (6 bases). Specimen: thymocytes. The receptor's source is a boy less than two years old with a congenital heart defect. The CDR3 region is CASSPQYGGQTKGYTF. The DNA of the CDR3 is TGTGCCAGCAGCCCCCAGTATGGGGGCCAAACTAAGGGCTACACCTTC.